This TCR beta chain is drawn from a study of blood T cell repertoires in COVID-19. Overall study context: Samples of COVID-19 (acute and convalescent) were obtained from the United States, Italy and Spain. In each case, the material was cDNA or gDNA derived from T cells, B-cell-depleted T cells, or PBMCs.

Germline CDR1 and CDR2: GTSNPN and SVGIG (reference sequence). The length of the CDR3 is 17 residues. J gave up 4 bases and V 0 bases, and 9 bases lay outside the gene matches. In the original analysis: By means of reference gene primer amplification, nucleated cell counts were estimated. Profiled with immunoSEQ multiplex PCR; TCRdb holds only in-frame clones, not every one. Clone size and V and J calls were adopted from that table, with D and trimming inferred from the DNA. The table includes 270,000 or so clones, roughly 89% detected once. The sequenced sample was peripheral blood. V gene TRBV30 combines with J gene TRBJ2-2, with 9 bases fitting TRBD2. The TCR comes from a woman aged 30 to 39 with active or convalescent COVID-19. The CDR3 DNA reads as TGTGCCTGGAGTGTATGGTTAGCGGGGGCCTCCACCGGGGAGCTGTTTTTT. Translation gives CAWSVWLAGASTGELFF.